This TCR beta chain is from a study of CD8 T cells in ankylosing spondylitis. Regarding the study as a whole: It was reported that disease-linked clones were significantly enriched in matched ankylosing spondylitis synovial fluid. Certain motif variants had earlier appeared in reactive arthritis synovial fluid and blood. A TCR beta motif of about 8 highly homologous variants seemed to mark ankylosing spondylitis blood.

This clonotype was found a few times. Its cognate antigen is unknown. By quantitative 5'-RACE with molecular barcodes, the TCR beta libraries were made. TCRdb reanalysed the 5' RACE reads using MiXCR and keeps one entry per CDR3 protein. Among a few hundred thousand distinct CDR3 sequences, 10% to 15% were seen once, and the ten largest hold around 7%. CDR1 is SEHNR and CDR2 is FQNEAQ in the germline V gene (reference sequence). With 1 base removed from V and 0 bases from J, the gap between germline ends came to 15 bases. The CDR3 length is 17 residues. The chain is built from TRBV7-9 and TRBJ2-5; no definite D call. The clonotype was recovered from a male donor with ankylosing spondylitis. Sequencing was done on a sample of blood, either unsorted or a sorted T cell fraction (not recorded which). The CDR3 nucleotides are TGTGCCAGCAGCTTAGTGGTAGGGATAAGTCACCAAGAGACCCAGTACTTC. It is translated as CASSLVVGISHQETQYF. Complete variable domain (other parts from reference TRBV7-9 and TRBJ2-5): DTGVSQNPRHKITKRGQNVTFRCDPISEHNRLYWYRQTLGQGPEFLTYFQNEAQLEKSRLLSDRFSAERPKGSFSTLEIQRTEQGDSAMYLCASSLVVGISHQETQYFGPGTRLLVL.